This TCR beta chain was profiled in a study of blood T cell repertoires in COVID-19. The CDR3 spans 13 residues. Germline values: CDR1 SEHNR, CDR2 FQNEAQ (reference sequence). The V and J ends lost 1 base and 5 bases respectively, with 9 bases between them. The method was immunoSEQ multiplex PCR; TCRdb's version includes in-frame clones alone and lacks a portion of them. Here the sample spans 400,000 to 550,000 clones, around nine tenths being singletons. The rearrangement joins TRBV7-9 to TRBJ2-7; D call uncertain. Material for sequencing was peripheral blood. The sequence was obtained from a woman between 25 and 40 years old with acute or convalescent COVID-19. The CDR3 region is CASSLERSHEQYF. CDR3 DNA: TGTGCCAGCAGCTTAGAAAGGAGCCACGAGCAGTACTTC.